This T cell receptor (beta chain) originates from a study of T cells in Graves' hyperthyroidism and ophthalmopathy. Overall study context: Peripheral blood was secured at the point of initial diagnosis, before any treatment.

TCR beta CDR3 regions were amplified from RNA. HTBI primers were the set used in a first-round RT-PCR of the TCR CDR3. TCRdb re-analysed the multiplex PCR reads in MiXCR, keeping a single row per CDR3 protein. The sample lists hundreds of thousands of distinct CDR3 sequences, 38% occurring once. This clonotype showed up just a few times. The germline CDR1 and CDR2 sequences are DFQATT and SNEGSKA (reference sequence). This CDR3 has 15 residues. V was shortened by 5 bases and J by 6 bases, with 23 bases between the two germline ends. Sequenced: blood. The rearrangement joins TRBV20-1 to TRBJ2-7; D uncertain. The source of this sequence is a man aged 18 to 30 with Graves' hyperthyroidism. This CDR3 reads CSALTATPRAGEQYF. CDR3 DNA sequence: TGCAGTGCTTTGACCGCAACCCCCCGGGCCGGCGAGCAGTACTTC.